A single sample gave rise to the 17 T cell receptor beta chains below, sequenced in a study of T cell responses to AZD1222 COVID-19 vaccine (dated by TCRdb to about 2021). The time point label on this specimen signifies: baseline before first vaccination. Receptors were amplified or captured by the immunoSEQ multiplex PCR assay. TCRdb mirrors the immuneACCESS table, restricted to in-frame sequences. Some clones are absent from its copies; in checked studies, under half trace to an unresolved V gene, and the reason for the others is unknown. Across this sample there are 150,000 to 200,000 clones, with roughly nine tenths seen only once. Of the sample, 1.9% falls within the top ten clones. The sample was peripheral blood, taken on day 0 of AZD1222 vaccination. These receptors were taken from an adult in good health.

The rearrangement uses TRBV6-2 or TRBV6-3 and TRBJ1-2; D gene unclear. The V gene lost 5 bases and the J gene lost 8 bases, with 15 bases spanning the gap. This CDR3 comprises 13 residues. Looked up from germline, CDR1 is MNHEY and CDR2 is SVGEGT. The CDR3 loop is CASSGGSTLGYTF. CDR3 DNA sequence: TGTGCCAGCAGTGGCGGCAGCACGCTCGGCTACACCTTC.

This CDR3 reads CASSLGVGVAKNIQYF. DNA for the CDR3: TGTGCCAGCAGCTTAGGGGTGGGAGTAGCCAAAAACATTCAGTACTTC. V is TRBV5-8 and J is TRBJ2-4, with D perhaps TRBD1 or TRBD2 (5 bases each). Germline V CDR1 and CDR2: SGHTS, YDEGEE. V lost 2 bases, J lost 0 bases, and 12 bases lay in between. This CDR3 region has 16 residues.

This clone appeared a few times. The gene calls are TRBV5-1 and TRBJ1-1, with 9 bases that match TRBD1. The V gene end was trimmed by 4 bases and the J gene end by 2 bases; junction bases not matched to a gene: 9. CDR1 and CDR2 (germline): SGHRS, YFSETQ. The CDR3 runs 16 residues. The CDR3 region has the DNA TGCGCCAGCAGCAACCGGGACAGGGACTTAAACACTGAAGCTTTCTTT. Its translation is CASSNRDRDLNTEAFF.

The chain joins TRBV9 to TRBJ1-1, with D unresolved. Germline CDR1 reads SGDLS; CDR2 reads YYNGEE. This CDR3 spans 13 amino acids. Trimming took 1 base from V and 2 from J, leaving 6 bases between them. In DNA form, the CDR3 reads TGTGCCAGCAGCGTATTAGAAAACACTGAAGCTTTCTTT. This sequence encodes CASSVLENTEAFF.

The chain combines TRBV5-1 with TRBJ2-7, with TRBD1 identical over 8 bases. The CDR3 spans 14 residues. V shed 3 bases and J 2 bases; nucleotides not matched to a gene: 4. Germline CDR1 SGHRS, CDR2 YFSETQ. For the CDR3, the DNA is TGCGCCAGCAGCTCACAGGGGGTTCCCTACGAGCAGTACTTC. Its translation: CASSSQGVPYEQYF.

J is TRBJ2-3 and V is TRBV10-3, with 12 bases aligning to TRBD1. The CDR3 runs 15 residues. Looked up from germline, CDR1 is ENHRY and CDR2 is SYGVKD. Unmatched junction bases numbered 4, after V lost 6 bases and J lost 3 bases. CDR3 DNA sequence: TGTGCCATCAGACAGGGACAGGGGGCAACAGATACGCAGTATTTT. Translated: CAIRQGQGATDTQYF.

This sequence joins TRBV11-2 and TRBJ2-1; 7 nucleotides line up with TRBD2. Germline V gene data show CDR1 as SGHAT and CDR2 as FQNNGV. With 4 bases clipped from V and 10 bases from J, the junction kept 10 bases outside the gene matches. The CDR3 runs to 14 residues. Here the CDR3 DNA reads TGTGCCAGCAGCTCCGAAAGCGCAGCGGGGGAGCAGTTCTTC. The encoded protein is CASSSESAAGEQFF.

The chain links TRBV5-4 to TRBJ2-1; no firm D call. The CDR3 runs 14 residues. With 1 base removed from V and 3 bases from J, the gap between germline ends came to 8 bases. Germline V gene data show CDR1 as SGHNT and CDR2 as YYREEE (reference sequence). The DNA for the CDR3 is TGTGCCAGCAGCTTGTGGGCTAACTACAATGAGCAGTTCTTC. Translation gives CASSLWANYNEQFF.

The chain is built from TRBV10-3 and TRBJ1-2; 7 bases line up with TRBD1. The CDR3 contains 15 residues. Per the germline V gene, CDR1 is ENHRY and CDR2 is SYGVKD. V shed 3 bases, J shed 6 bases, and the junction held 10 bases outside the gene matches. The CDR3 bases are TGTGCCATCAGTGAATATACAGGGGACACTGATGGCTACACCTTC. Translating it yields CAISEYTGDTDGYTF.

The rearrangement links TRBV7-9 to TRBJ1-3; 10 bases are shared with TRBD1. V lost 5 bases, J lost 2 bases, and 3 bases stayed unmatched. Germline V gene data show CDR1 as SEHNR and CDR2 as FQNEAQ (reference sequence). The CDR3 spans 15 residues. The CDR3 spells CASSRQGAAGNTIYF. In DNA, the CDR3 is TGTGCCAGCAGCCGACAGGGGGCAGCTGGAAACACCATATATTTT.

CDR3 in amino acids: CASSFAGGRINEQYF. The CDR3 nucleotides read TGTGCCAGCAGCTTCGCGGGGGGGCGGATTAACGAGCAGTACTTC. The V gene is TRBV5-4, the J gene TRBJ2-7; 9 positions agree with TRBD2. The length of the CDR3 is 15 residues. The germline V gene has CDR1 SGHNT and CDR2 YYREEE (reference sequence). The trim removed 2 bases at V and 5 bases at J, leaving 8 bases unmatched. The variable domain in full, completed from reference TRBV5-4 and TRBJ2-7, reads ETGVTQSPTHLIKTRGQQVTLRCSSQSGHNTVSWYQQALGQGPQFIFQYYREEENGRGNFPPRFSGLQFPNYSSELNVNALELDDSALYLCASSFAGGRINEQYFGPGTRLTVT.

The chain joins TRBV4-3 to TRBJ1-4; D gene ambiguous. In germline, CDR1 is LGHNA, CDR2 YSLEER. Trimming shortened V by 0 bases and J by 4 bases, and 12 bases separated the two germline ends. The CDR3 length is 16 residues. CDR3 DNA sequence: TGCGCCAGCAGCCAAGAGCCGCAATCGGTTAATGAAAAACTGTTTTTT. Amino acid sequence: CASSQEPQSVNEKLFF.

The chain combines TRBV19 with TRBJ2-3; D perhaps matches TRBD1 (7 bases). Per germline, CDR1 LNHDA and CDR2 SQIVND (reference sequence). The CDR3 runs to 13 residues. Trimming removed 10 bases from V and 4 bases from J, with 15 bases in between. In DNA, the CDR3 is TGTGCCATCCGAGGCAGGGGGGCAGATACGCAGTATTTT. Residues: CAIRGRGADTQYF.

The rearrangement links TRBV7-6 to TRBJ1-1, with 9 bases identical to TRBD1. The CDR3 sequence is 15 residues long. Trimming at V came to 5 bases and at J to 1 base, leaving 5 bases not matched to a gene. In germline, CDR1 is SGHVS, CDR2 FNYEAQ. The CDR3 loop is CASSLTTGGNTEAFF. The CDR3 DNA reads TGTGCCAGCAGCCTCACGACAGGGGGGAACACTGAAGCTTTCTTT.

The chain uses TRBV6-6 and TRBJ1-5; perhaps TRBD1 as D (5 bases). The CDR3 spans 15 residues. The germline gives CDR1 MNHNY, CDR2 SVGAGI (reference sequence). Trimming stripped 0 bases from V and 7 bases from J, with 13 bases between. The CDR3 loop is CASSYSSGLGQPQHF. Here the CDR3 DNA reads TGTGCCAGCAGTTACTCGTCAGGGCTCGGGCAGCCCCAGCATTTT.

The CDR3 DNA reads TGCGCCAGCAGCCTGGGAGTGGTCTCTGGAAACACCATATATTTT. As protein: CASSLGVVSGNTIYF. V is TRBV5-1 and J is TRBJ1-3; D uncertain. The CDR3 is 15 amino acids. Germline V gene data show CDR1 as SGHRS and CDR2 as YFSETQ. Between the trimmed V and J ends, which lost 4 bases and 0 bases, there was a span of 11 bases. Using reference TRBV5-1 and TRBJ1-3 for the parts outside the CDR3, the full variable domain is KAGVTQTPRYLIKTRGQQVTLSCSPISGHRSVSWYQQTPGQGLQFLFEYFSETQRNKGNFPGRFSGRQFSNSRSEMNVSTLELGDSALYLCASSLGVVSGNTIYFGEGSWLTVV.

The chain links TRBV28 to TRBJ2-4; D call uncertain. This CDR3 region has 17 residues. Per germline, CDR1 MDHEN and CDR2 SYDVKM. V shed 6 bases and J shed 4 bases, with 22 bases lying between them. The CDR3 sequence is CASRPRVGNSNKNIQYF. The CDR3 region has the DNA TGTGCCAGCAGACCCCGTGTAGGGAATAGTAATAAAAACATTCAGTACTTC.